This paragraph reports one TCR beta chain. The record originates from a study of blood T cell repertoires in COVID-19. Sequencing was performed with immunoSEQ multiplex PCR; in TCRdb, only in-frame clones are kept and a portion is missing. The sample includes more than 55,000 clones, around 79% of them seen just once. Per the germline V gene, CDR1 is LNHDA and CDR2 is SQIVND (reference sequence). The length of the CDR3 is 11 residues. Trimming stripped 5 bases from V and 7 bases from J, with 3 bases between. This receptor was identified in a man aged 60-69 years with acute or convalescent COVID-19. Material: peripheral blood. The chain is built from TRBV19 and TRBJ1-6; D is unresolved. CDR3 region: CASSGNSPLHF. CDR3 sequence (DNA): TGTGCCAGTAGTGGCAATTCACCCCTCCACTTT.